The rows below give T cell receptor beta chains drawn from one sample of a study of shared clonotypes between healthy human individuals. Assay used: immunoSEQ multiplex PCR; TCRdb lists only in-frame clones, some missing. The data contain more than 2 million clones, 85% to 95% of them singletons. Material for sequencing was naive CD8+ T cells sorted from blood. These receptors came from a man younger than 30 in good health. Both conserved end residues are part of each CDR3. Size tells how often a clone was seen (once, few, many) or the class of an expanded clone, and some rows leave it out.

j_call: TRBJ2-7
v_call: TRBV7-6
clone_size: -
cdr3_aa: CASSWGELYEQYF

j_call: TRBJ2-7
v_call: TRBV5-4
clone_size: -
cdr3_aa: CASSKGDRVYEQYF

j_call: TRBJ1-2
v_call: TRBV19
clone_size: -
cdr3_aa: CASSLDRSPYGYTF

j_call: TRBJ2-1
v_call: TRBV14
clone_size: -
cdr3_aa: CASSQGAGGLNEQFF

j_call: TRBJ2-2
v_call: TRBV7-3
clone_size: -
cdr3_aa: CASSPRTNRNTGELFF

j_call: TRBJ1-2
v_call: TRBV7-8
clone_size: few
cdr3_aa: CASTRVVEGDYGYTF

j_call: TRBJ1-5
v_call: TRBV6-5
clone_size: -
cdr3_aa: CASRQTGGDQPQHF

j_call: TRBJ2-3
v_call: TRBV27
clone_size: -
cdr3_aa: CASSLSHPRDTQYF

j_call: TRBJ2-7
v_call: TRBV4-1
clone_size: -
cdr3_aa: CASSQGLYDYEQYF

j_call: TRBJ2-7
v_call: TRBV4-1
clone_size: -
cdr3_aa: CASSQDPGTGGYEQYF

j_call: TRBJ2-7
v_call: TRBV29-1
clone_size: -
cdr3_aa: CSVEDWGDYEQYF

j_call: TRBJ2-1
v_call: TRBV4-1
clone_size: -
cdr3_aa: CASSLRSGGNYYNEQFF

j_call: TRBJ2-3
v_call: TRBV11-2
clone_size: -
cdr3_aa: CASSLGREGDTQYF

j_call: TRBJ1-2
v_call: TRBV5-6
clone_size: -
cdr3_aa: CASSGGNYGYTF

j_call: TRBJ2-3
v_call: TRBV5-1
clone_size: -
cdr3_aa: CASRTAPSGGIGSTDTQYF

j_call: TRBJ1-4
v_call: TRBV19
clone_size: -
cdr3_aa: CASSMEQSNEKLFF

j_call: TRBJ2-7
v_call: TRBV6-5
clone_size: once
cdr3_aa: CASSYYQSGERDF

j_call: TRBJ1-2
v_call: TRBV6-5
clone_size: -
cdr3_aa: CASSYSNNNYGYTF

j_call: TRBJ1-1
v_call: TRBV29-1
clone_size: -
cdr3_aa: CSVEVNQGAEAFF

j_call: TRBJ2-7
v_call: TRBV27
clone_size: -
cdr3_aa: CASSLFGGSYEQYF

j_call: TRBJ2-1
v_call: TRBV4-1
clone_size: -
cdr3_aa: CASSQDRTSNNEQFF

j_call: TRBJ2-4
v_call: TRBV9
clone_size: -
cdr3_aa: CASSVGGDRGHSDIQYF

j_call: TRBJ2-1
v_call: TRBV6-5
clone_size: -
cdr3_aa: CASRGYNEQFF

j_call: TRBJ2-2
v_call: TRBV13
clone_size: -
cdr3_aa: CASSPPNPNTGELFF

j_call: TRBJ1-1
v_call: TRBV30
clone_size: -
cdr3_aa: CAWSWTGGDTEAFF

j_call: TRBJ2-1
v_call: TRBV9
clone_size: once
cdr3_aa: CASSLVTGPYNEQFF

j_call: TRBJ2-7
v_call: TRBV10-1
clone_size: -
cdr3_aa: CASSTPGPSSYEQYF

j_call: TRBJ2-7
v_call: TRBV14
clone_size: -
cdr3_aa: CASSQDGNSYEQYF

j_call: TRBJ1-2
v_call: TRBV9
clone_size: -
cdr3_aa: CASSAPGPDYGYTF

j_call: TRBJ2-7
v_call: TRBV7-8
clone_size: -
cdr3_aa: CASSLASGTEGPSSYEQYF

j_call: TRBJ2-2
v_call: TRBV7-9
clone_size: once
cdr3_aa: CASSPDTNTGELFF

j_call: TRBJ1-5
v_call: TRBV27
clone_size: -
cdr3_aa: CASSLWGQGALQPQHF

j_call: TRBJ2-3
v_call: TRBV7-9
clone_size: -
cdr3_aa: CASSFKMAGTDTQYF

j_call: TRBJ2-3
v_call: TRBV9
clone_size: -
cdr3_aa: CASTPFGGTDTQYF

j_call: TRBJ2-5
v_call: TRBV27
clone_size: -
cdr3_aa: CASSLSGLRGTQYF

j_call: TRBJ1-1
v_call: TRBV27
clone_size: -
cdr3_aa: CASSPLIPRTEAFF

j_call: TRBJ2-5
v_call: TRBV11-3
clone_size: -
cdr3_aa: CASSLVAGSEETQYF

j_call: TRBJ2-6
v_call: TRBV14
clone_size: -
cdr3_aa: CASRSLVSGANVLTF

j_call: TRBJ2-7
v_call: TRBV5-4
clone_size: -
cdr3_aa: CASSFHGSYEQYF

j_call: TRBJ1-1
v_call: TRBV9
clone_size: -
cdr3_aa: CASSVGTGGDTEAFF

j_call: TRBJ2-2
v_call: TRBV9
clone_size: -
cdr3_aa: CASSSGGAWTGELFF